This is a list of T cell receptor beta chains from one sample in a study of early T cells in non-severe SARS-CoV-2 infection. In TCRdb, the 5' RACE reads were re-called with MiXCR into one record per CDR3 protein. The table lists tens of thousands of distinct CDR3 sequences, approximately 12% of them singletons. Sequenced sample: whole blood. The receptor source for this set is an adult who was a healthcare worker with PCR-confirmed SARS-CoV-2 infection or an uninfected control (not recorded which). The CDR3 runs from the conserved cysteine through the conserved F or W. Fields, in order: D gene, J gene, clone size, V gene, CDR3 DNA, CDR3 protein. D genes are given only for firm matches. Some rows have no size entry. The others give once, few or many, or a class for an expanded clone.

D gene: TRBD1
J gene: TRBJ2-3
clone size: many
V gene: TRBV12-3/TRBV12-4
CDR3 DNA: TGTGCCAGCAGTTTAAGGGGGCGCGAAGATACGCAGTATTTT
CDR3 protein: CASSLRGREDTQYF

D gene: .
J gene: TRBJ1-2
clone size: many
V gene: TRBV5-1
CDR3 DNA: TGCGCCAGCAGCTTAGAGGGGACGGCCTATGGCTACACCTTC
CDR3 protein: CASSLEGTAYGYTF

D gene: TRBD1
J gene: TRBJ2-3
clone size: many
V gene: TRBV5-4
CDR3 DNA: TGTGCCAGCAGCTTGCCTGACAGGGTGAGCACAGATACGCAGTATTTT
CDR3 protein: CASSLPDRVSTDTQYF

D gene: .
J gene: TRBJ2-2
clone size: few
V gene: TRBV2
CDR3 DNA: TGTGCCAGCCTCCGAAGAGGGGACACCGGGGAGCTGTTTTTT
CDR3 protein: CASLRRGDTGELFF

D gene: TRBD1
J gene: TRBJ2-1
clone size: few
V gene: TRBV7-8
CDR3 DNA: TGTGCCAGCAGCTTAGGCAGGGGGCCTAATGAGCAGTTCTTC
CDR3 protein: CASSLGRGPNEQFF

D gene: .
J gene: TRBJ1-6
clone size: .
V gene: TRBV29-1
CDR3 DNA: TGCAGCGTTGAAGGGGGCAGGGACTATTCACCCCTCCACTTT
CDR3 protein: CSVEGGRDYSPLHF

D gene: TRBD1
J gene: TRBJ2-1
clone size: few
V gene: TRBV5-1
CDR3 DNA: TGCGCCAGCAGCTGGAGGGGACAGGGTTATAGCAGTGATGAGCAGTTCTTC
CDR3 protein: CASSWRGQGYSSDEQFF

D gene: .
J gene: TRBJ2-7
clone size: few
V gene: TRBV6-1
CDR3 DNA: TGTGCCAGCAGTGAATTAAGGTACGAGCAGTACTTC
CDR3 protein: CASSELRYEQYF

D gene: .
J gene: TRBJ2-7
clone size: .
V gene: TRBV10-3
CDR3 DNA: TGTGCCATCAGCAACGGACCCGGTAACTACGAGCAGTACTTC
CDR3 protein: CAISNGPGNYEQYF

D gene: .
J gene: TRBJ2-7
clone size: .
V gene: TRBV6-5
CDR3 DNA: TGTGCCAGCAGTGTCTTGGGAACCTACGAGCAGTACTTC
CDR3 protein: CASSVLGTYEQYF

D gene: .
J gene: TRBJ2-5
clone size: few
V gene: TRBV18
CDR3 DNA: TGTGCCAGCTCACCACTAAGTGGCGGACAACAAGAGACCCAGTACTTC
CDR3 protein: CASSPLSGGQQETQYF

D gene: .
J gene: TRBJ2-2
clone size: many
V gene: TRBV24-1
CDR3 DNA: TGTGCCACCAGTGACCCGAGGGGGGATGGCACCGGGGAGCTGTTTTTT
CDR3 protein: CATSDPRGDGTGELFF

D gene: TRBD2
J gene: TRBJ2-1
clone size: .
V gene: TRBV20-1
CDR3 DNA: TGCAGTGCTAACCTTCTAGCGGGAGTCGGGAATGAGCAGTTCTTC
CDR3 protein: CSANLLAGVGNEQFF

D gene: TRBD1
J gene: TRBJ2-7
clone size: few
V gene: TRBV20-1
CDR3 DNA: TGCAGTGCTAGAGATTTGGCAGGGGGCTTGTACGAGCAGTACTTC
CDR3 protein: CSARDLAGGLYEQYF

D gene: .
J gene: TRBJ1-2
clone size: many
V gene: TRBV12-3/TRBV12-4
CDR3 DNA: TGTGCCAGCAGTTTAGAAGCTAACTATGGCTACACCTTC
CDR3 protein: CASSLEANYGYTF

D gene: .
J gene: TRBJ1-1
clone size: few
V gene: TRBV18
CDR3 DNA: TGTGCCAGCTCTCCCGGGAGGGACACTGAAGCTTTCTTT
CDR3 protein: CASSPGRDTEAFF

D gene: .
J gene: TRBJ2-6
clone size: .
V gene: TRBV5-1
CDR3 DNA: TGCGCCAGCAGCTTGGCGGTCTCTGGGGCCAACGTCCTGACTTTC
CDR3 protein: CASSLAVSGANVLTF

D gene: .
J gene: TRBJ1-1
clone size: many
V gene: TRBV6-6
CDR3 DNA: TGTGCCAGCAGTTATCCCGGCGGCACTGAAGCTTTCTTT
CDR3 protein: CASSYPGGTEAFF

D gene: .
J gene: TRBJ2-7
clone size: .
V gene: TRBV12-3/TRBV12-4
CDR3 DNA: TGTACCAGCAGTCGAAGTTACGAGCAGTACTTC
CDR3 protein: CTSSRSYEQYF

D gene: TRBD1
J gene: TRBJ1-2
clone size: .
V gene: TRBV6-1
CDR3 DNA: TGTGCCAGCAGTGCGGGGACAGTCAGTGCTGGCTACACCTTC
CDR3 protein: CASSAGTVSAGYTF

D gene: .
J gene: TRBJ2-1
clone size: .
V gene: TRBV24-1
CDR3 DNA: TGTGCCACCAGTGATTCTAGCGCCGATTCCTACAATGAGCAGTTCTTC
CDR3 protein: CATSDSSADSYNEQFF

D gene: .
J gene: TRBJ2-4
clone size: many
V gene: TRBV19
CDR3 DNA: TGTGCCAGTAGCAAGGACAGTCAAAACATTCAGTACTTC
CDR3 protein: CASSKDSQNIQYF

D gene: .
J gene: TRBJ2-1
clone size: few
V gene: TRBV4-3
CDR3 DNA: TGCGCCAGCAGCCAAGCACAGGGTTCGGAACCCTTATCGCAGTTCTTC
CDR3 protein: CASSQAQGSEPLSQFF

D gene: TRBD2
J gene: TRBJ2-1
clone size: many
V gene: TRBV5-4
CDR3 DNA: TGTGCCAGCAGCTGGACTAGCGCGAATGAGCAGTTCTTC
CDR3 protein: CASSWTSANEQFF

D gene: TRBD1
J gene: TRBJ2-1
clone size: .
V gene: TRBV7-6
CDR3 DNA: TGTGCCAGCAGCTTAATCTTCCGGGACAGGGTCCGGGAGCAGTTCTTC
CDR3 protein: CASSLIFRDRVREQFF

D gene: .
J gene: TRBJ1-5
clone size: few
V gene: TRBV4-3
CDR3 DNA: TGCGCCAGCAGCCAACGGGGATCTCAGCCCCAGCATTTT
CDR3 protein: CASSQRGSQPQHF

D gene: .
J gene: TRBJ1-4
clone size: many
V gene: TRBV20-1
CDR3 DNA: TGCAGTGCCTCGACTGGGGCACGTGAAAAACTGTTTTTT
CDR3 protein: CSASTGAREKLFF

D gene: TRBD1
J gene: TRBJ2-1
clone size: many
V gene: TRBV3-1
CDR3 DNA: TGTGCCAGCAGCCAAGAACAGGGGAACTCCTACAATGAGCAGTTCTTC
CDR3 protein: CASSQEQGNSYNEQFF

D gene: .
J gene: TRBJ2-3
clone size: many
V gene: TRBV6-2/TRBV6-3
CDR3 DNA: TGTGCCAGCAGTTACGGCGGGGCAACGGTTACGCAGTATTTT
CDR3 protein: CASSYGGATVTQYF

D gene: .
J gene: TRBJ1-1
clone size: few
V gene: TRBV5-1
CDR3 DNA: TGCGCCAGCAGCGTGGGACATCGTAACACTGAAGTTTTCTTT
CDR3 protein: CASSVGHRNTEVFF